The rows below give T cell receptor beta chains drawn from one sample of a study of OX40 agonist ivuxolimab in advanced cancers. Measured with immunoSEQ multiplex PCR; TCRdb has only the in-frame clones, and not every one. Among around 67,000 clones listed, approximately 90% were seen once. The sample was CD4+ or CD8+ T cells sorted from blood, taken in a trial of the OX40 agonist ivuxolimab. Source of these receptors: an adult with an advanced solid tumor such as melanoma, head and neck, liver or kidney cancer. Each CDR3 is given with its conserved first and last residue. The order of the fields is clone size, J gene, D gene, V gene, CDR3 DNA, CDR3 protein. The D gene is left open where the match is weak. Rows give clone size only sometimes, using once, few, many, or a class for an expanded clone.

>-|TRBJ1-6|-|TRBV6-5
TGTGCCGGAGGGAGGAGTTGGGGTTCACCCCTCCACTTT
CAGGRSWGSPLHF
>-|TRBJ1-5|-|TRBV6-5
TGTGCCACGAACCCGGGGGGAAATCAGCCCCAGCATTTT
CATNPGGNQPQHF
>-|TRBJ2-1|TRBD2|TRBV19
TGTGCCAGTAGTCCCCTGGCGGGGGGGTACTACAATGAGCAGTTCTTC
CASSPLAGGYYNEQFF
>-|TRBJ1-1|TRBD1|TRBV9
TGTGCCAGCAGCGATAAACAGGGGGCGGGCACTGAAGCTTTCTTT
CASSDKQGAGTEAFF
>-|TRBJ1-5|TRBD1|TRBV15
TGTGCCACCAGCGGCGGGACAGGGAGGTTGAATCAGCCCCAGCATTTT
CATSGGTGRLNQPQHF
>once|TRBJ1-5|-|TRBV7-9
TGTGCCAGCAGCTTAGCAGCCGGCAATCAGCCCCAGCATTTT
CASSLAAGNQPQHF
>-|TRBJ2-6|TRBD2|TRBV19
TGTGCCAGTCAGGGCGGGAGAAGTGGGGCCAACGTCCTGACTTTC
CASQGGRSGANVLTF
>-|TRBJ1-1|TRBD1|TRBV9
TGTGCCAGCAGCGTAGATGGACAGGGGTACACTGAAGCTTTCTTT
CASSVDGQGYTEAFF
>-|TRBJ2-5|TRBD2|TRBV5-1
TGCGCCAGCACCCAACTAGCGGGAGGAGAGACCCAGTACTTC
CASTQLAGGETQYF
>-|TRBJ1-5|-|TRBV30
TGTGCCTGGAGCGGGGCACGTAATCAGCCCCAGCATTTT
CAWSGARNQPQHF
>once|TRBJ2-3|TRBD2|TRBV11-2
TGTGCCAGCAGCCAGAGGATAGCGGGGGACACAGATACGCAGTATTTT
CASSQRIAGDTDTQYF
>-|TRBJ2-7|-|TRBV10-3
TGTGCCATCAGTGATCGTGGCTTGGGCTACGAGCAGTACTTC
CAISDRGLGYEQYF
>-|TRBJ1-2|-|TRBV15
TGTGCCACCAGCAGAGATGTATACGCGGGAGCCGGCTACACCTTC
CATSRDVYAGAGYTF
>-|TRBJ2-3|-|TRBV11-2
TGTGCCACCGCCGCAGGGGCAGATACGCAGTATTTT
CATAAGADTQYF
>-|TRBJ2-1|-|TRBV7-2
TGTGCCAGCAGCCCGACTTGGGACCCGGGAAATGAGCAGTTCTTC
CASSPTWDPGNEQFF
>-|TRBJ1-1|-|TRBV5-1
TGCGCCAGCAGCTTGATTGGCGGCGGGGTCGACACTGAAGCTTTCTTT
CASSLIGGGVDTEAFF
>few|TRBJ1-1|TRBD1|TRBV19
TGTGCCAGTAGTATGGGACAGCCAGTAGAAGCTTTCTTT
CASSMGQPVEAFF
>-|TRBJ1-5|-|TRBV7-2
TGTGCCAGCAGCTTAGTATCAGGGTTTAGCAATCAGCCCCAGCATTTT
CASSLVSGFSNQPQHF
>-|TRBJ1-4|-|TRBV5-5
TGTGCCAGCAGCTGGGGGGCCGTAGCTAATGAAAAACTGTTTTTT
CASSWGAVANEKLFF
>-|TRBJ2-7|-|TRBV7-3
TGTGCCAGCAGCCCACACGCAGGCCGACTTGGGAACGAGCAGTACTTC
CASSPHAGRLGNEQYF
>-|TRBJ2-1|TRBD2|TRBV2
TGTGCCAGCAGCTTGGGACTAGCGGGTCCGAGCTCCTACAATGAGCAGTTCTTC
CASSLGLAGPSSYNEQFF
>-|TRBJ1-4|-|TRBV7-2
TGTGCCAGCAGCCCCGGGACTAATGAAAAACTGTTTTTT
CASSPGTNEKLFF
>-|TRBJ1-1|-|TRBV6-6
TGTGCCAGCAGTTACGGACCGACAGGGAACACTGAAGCTTTCTTT
CASSYGPTGNTEAFF
>-|TRBJ2-1|-|TRBV30
TGTGCCTTAACCGTTAGGGACTTATTCAAAAACCGGGTATCCTACAATGAGCAGTTCTTC
CALTVRDLFKNRVSYNEQFF
>-|TRBJ2-3|-|TRBV18
TGTGCCAGCTCCAACTCGGGGACAGATACGCAGTATTTT
CASSNSGTDTQYF
>once|TRBJ1-2|-|TRBV7-2
TGTGCCAGCAGCTTGGACAGAATTAACTATGGCTACACCTTC
CASSLDRINYGYTF
>-|TRBJ2-7|-|TRBV11-3
TGTGCCAGCAGCTCCCAGGGGACCCTCTACGAGCAGTACTTC
CASSSQGTLYEQYF
>-|TRBJ2-2|TRBD1|TRBV4-1
TGCGCCAGCAGCCAAGAGGGGACAGCGAGAGGCACCGGGGAGCTGTTTTTT
CASSQEGTARGTGELFF
>-|TRBJ2-7|TRBD1|TRBV14
TGTGCCAGCAGCCTCCCCGGGACAGGCATTTCCTACGAGCAGTACTTC
CASSLPGTGISYEQYF
>-|TRBJ2-2|TRBD1|TRBV6-1
TGTGCCAGCACCCGGGACAGCTCTTCCGGGGAGCTGTTTTTT
CASTRDSSSGELFF
>-|TRBJ1-4|-|TRBV2
TGTGCCAGCAGTGAAGCGGAATTTAGCGTTGGGACTAATGAAAAACTGTTTTTT
CASSEAEFSVGTNEKLFF
>few|TRBJ1-1|-|TRBV21-1
TGTGCCAGCAGCAAGAACACTGAAGCTTTCTTT
CASSKNTEAFF
>-|TRBJ1-5|-|TRBV30
TGTGCCTGGAGTGTCCCCCTTGGAGGGGATAGCAATCAGCCCCAGCATTTT
CAWSVPLGGDSNQPQHF
>-|TRBJ2-2|-|TRBV29-1
TGCAGCGTGGGCGGACTTACGAACACCGGGGAGCTGTTTTTT
CSVGGLTNTGELFF
>-|TRBJ1-1|TRBD1|TRBV9
TGTGCCAGCAGCGATGGGGACAGGGCAATTGAAGCTTTCTTT
CASSDGDRAIEAFF
>-|TRBJ2-5|TRBD1|TRBV7-7
TGTGCCAGCAGCTTAGGGGACAGGGGTAGCCAAGAGACCCAGTACTTC
CASSLGDRGSQETQYF
>-|TRBJ1-6|-|TRBV9
TGTGCCAGCAGCGTAGGGGGCTCCTATAATTCACCCCTCCACTTT
CASSVGGSYNSPLHF
>-|TRBJ1-1|-|TRBV5-1
TGCGCCAGCAGCTTGAATGGGGGGCCGGGCACTGAAGCTTTCTTT
CASSLNGGPGTEAFF
>-|TRBJ2-7|-|TRBV6-1
TGTGCCAGCAGAGGGTTGAACGAGCAGTACTTC
CASRGLNEQYF